The 32 T cell receptor beta chains in this list originate from one sample, sequenced in a study of blood T cells in healthy people across ages. For the second PCR, which ran for about 7 to 11 cycles, a sample-barcoded 5' primer and a J-beta primer mix were used. Via MiXCR, TCRdb re-called the 5' RACE reads, giving one row per CDR3 protein. The sample has around 700,000 distinct CDR3 sequences, approximately 25% seen once. Another study also made use of these data, one on T cells of mothers and their children.

The sequencing input was blood. The receptor set was obtained from a boy aged 10-17 years in good health.

The rearrangement joins TRBV5-1 to TRBJ1-2, with TRBD1 identical over 7 bases. CDR1 is SGHRS, CDR2 YFSETQ, per germline. V dropped 0 bases and J dropped 3; count of bases not matched to a gene: 5. The CDR3 totals 15 residues. CDR3 amino acids: CASSLEQGRDYGYTF. The CDR3 nucleotides read TGCGCCAGCAGCTTGGAACAGGGGCGCGACTATGGCTACACCTTC.

A few counts support this clonotype. This chain links TRBV20-1 with TRBJ2-1, with TRBD2 identical over 10 bases. V lost 6 bases and J lost 7; bases outside the gene matches: 6. The CDR3 has 13 residues. CDR1 and CDR2 (germline): DFQATT, SNEGSKA (reference sequence). CDR3 region: CSARTSGENEQFF. The CDR3 nucleotides read TGCAGTGCACGGACTAGCGGAGAAAATGAGCAGTTCTTC.

The gene calls are TRBV28 and TRBJ2-2, with 7 nucleotides matching TRBD2. This CDR3 spans 16 amino acids. The germline CDR1 and CDR2 sequences are MDHEN and SYDVKM. V lost 7 bases to trimming and J lost 0 bases; unmatched junction nucleotides: 8. The CDR3 spells CASTPRGRANTGELFF. In DNA, the CDR3 is TGTGCCAGCACTCCGCGGGGGAGAGCGAACACCGGGGAGCTGTTTTTT. Full variable domain (rest looked up from reference TRBV28 and TRBJ2-2): DVKVTQSSRYLVKRTGEKVFLECVQDMDHENMFWYRQDPGLGLRLIYFSYDVKMKEKGDIPEGYSVSREKKERFSLILESASTNQTSMYLCASTPRGRANTGELFFGEGSRLTVL.

This clonotype was seen a handful of times. The chain recombines TRBV3-1 with TRBJ2-7, with TRBD2 as a possible D gene (5 bases). This CDR3 comprises 12 residues. V dropped 1 base and J dropped 8 bases, with 9 bases sitting between them. Germline loops: CDR1 LGHDT, CDR2 YNNKEL (reference sequence). The CDR3 DNA sequence: TGTGCCAGCAGCCAAGGTGCTAGCAAGCAGTACTTC. Its translation is CASSQGASKQYF.

The J gene is TRBJ2-7, the V gene TRBV4-1; either TRBD1 or TRBD2 may supply D (5 bases each). CDR3 size: 16 residues. Germline lookup yields CDR1 MGHRA and CDR2 YSYEKL. V lost 4 bases to trimming and J lost 3 bases, with 19 bases between them. The CDR3 sequence is CASSPEEGPTHYEQYF. CDR3 coding DNA: TGCGCCAGCAGCCCAGAAGAGGGACCCACCCACTACGAGCAGTACTTC.

The sample holds a few counts of this clonotype. The chain employs TRBV29-1 and TRBJ2-1; TRBD2 agrees at 10 bases. Germline-derived CDR1 and CDR2 are SQVTM and ANQGSEA. There are 15 residues in the CDR3. Unmatched junction bases numbered 8, after V lost 5 bases and J lost 4 bases. The CDR3 bases are TGCAGCGTTTGGTCCTTAGCGGGGGGATACAATGAGCAGTTCTTC. Translated, it gives CSVWSLAGGYNEQFF.

This clonotype has just a few counts. The rearrangement uses TRBV27 and TRBJ2-5; 7 bases map to TRBD2. Trimming took 5 bases from V and 2 from J; bases not matched to a gene: 11. Germline CDR1 is MNHEY and CDR2 is SMNVEV (reference sequence). This CDR3 has 16 residues. CDR3 region: CASSPLSGTLQETQYF. As DNA, the CDR3 is TGTGCCAGCAGTCCTTTAAGCGGGACGTTGCAAGAGACCCAGTACTTC.

The chain uses TRBV7-2 and TRBJ2-5, with unresolved D. Germline CDR1 is SGHTA and CDR2 is FQGNSA. V lost 5 bases and J lost 3, with 10 bases in between. CDR3 length: 13 residues. The CDR3 DNA sequence: TGTGCCAGCAGCACCTATTCTGAAGAGACCCAGTACTTC. It encodes CASSTYSEETQYF.

This sequence joins TRBV20-1 and TRBJ1-5; tentative D call: TRBD1 (5 bases). V lost 6 bases to trimming and J lost 0 bases, with 18 bases between them. Germline loops: CDR1 DFQATT, CDR2 SNEGSKA (reference sequence). This CDR3 has 16 residues. The CDR3 here is CSATWEGGDSNQPQHF. CDR3 DNA sequence: TGCAGTGCCACTTGGGAAGGAGGGGATAGCAATCAGCCCCAGCATTTT.

This chain connects TRBV7-2 to TRBJ2-3; D unclear. Germline-derived CDR1 and CDR2 are SGHTA and FQGNSA. This CDR3 has 12 amino acids. V lost 5 bases and J lost 2, with 5 bases in between. CDR3 nucleotides: TGTGCCAGCAGCCCCTTCACAGATACGCAGTATTTT. Its translation: CASSPFTDTQYF.

The chain employs TRBV19 and TRBJ2-1; 10 bases are shared with TRBD1. Germline V gene data show CDR1 as LNHDA and CDR2 as SQIVND (reference sequence). Losses at the gene ends were 3 bases for V and 7 bases for J; bases not matched to a gene: 12. This CDR3 has 17 residues. The CDR3 sequence is CASSIFLVGQGGNEQFF. CDR3 bases: TGTGCCAGTAGTATTTTCCTTGTCGGACAGGGGGGGAATGAGCAGTTCTTC.

The chain has TRBV27 and TRBJ1-2; no clear D gene. V was trimmed by 3 bases and J by 4 bases, leaving 15 bases between them. The CDR3 covers 15 residues. Germline V CDR1 and CDR2: MNHEY, SMNVEV (reference sequence). The CDR3 bases are TGTGCCAGCAGTTTTGGTGGGGTTCTAGGCTATGGCTACACCTTC. It is translated as CASSFGGVLGYGYTF.

The V and J genes are TRBV7-3 and TRBJ2-3; D possibly uses TRBD1 or TRBD2 (5 bases each). Germline V lookup: CDR1 SGHTA, CDR2 FQGTGA. Trimming removed 5 bases at V and 2 bases at J, with 8 bases between. The CDR3 covers 13 residues. The CDR3 nucleotides are TGTGCCAGCAGCGAGGGGTTCACAGATACGCAGTATTTT. This sequence encodes CASSEGFTDTQYF.

This clonotype was seen ten or more times. The chain employs TRBV7-6 and TRBJ1-1; maybe TRBD1 (6 bases). V was pared by 1 base and J by 5 bases, with 8 bases between. The CDR3 has 13 amino acids. CDR1 is SGHVS and CDR2 is FNYEAQ in the germline V gene. The CDR3 spells CASSLDRDTEAFF. For the CDR3, the DNA is TGTGCCAGCAGCTTAGACAGGGATACTGAAGCTTTCTTT.

The chain links TRBV6-1 to TRBJ2-7; 8 bases align to TRBD2. After removal of 6 bases from V and 2 bases from J, the junction contained 21 bases not matched to a gene. This CDR3 spans 19 amino acids. Germline lookup yields CDR1 MNHNS and CDR2 SASEGT. The DNA for the CDR3 is TGTGCCAGCAGCGCCCCTGGACAAGGGACATTAGCGGGAACCTACGAGCAGTACTTC. Protein sequence: CASSAPGQGTLAGTYEQYF.

This chain joins TRBV5-1 and TRBJ1-2; D might be TRBD1 (6 bases). The CDR3 runs 18 residues. V was cut by 0 bases and J by 1 base, with 19 bases left in between. CDR1 is SGHRS, CDR2 YFSETQ, per germline. The CDR3 sequence: CASSLAGGPGKDNYGYTF. CDR3 DNA: TGCGCCAGCAGCTTGGCGGGGGGGCCAGGGAAGGATAACTATGGCTACACCTTC.

V is TRBV10-2 and J is TRBJ2-1; D is possibly TRBD1 or TRBD2 (5 bases each). Trimming cost V 8 bases and J 0 bases, with 14 bases left between them. The CDR3 length is 15 residues. Germline values: CDR1 WSHSY, CDR2 SAAADI. The CDR3 region has the DNA TGCGCCAGCTGGTTCCCCGGGGCCTCCTACAATGAGCAGTTCTTC. It specifies CASWFPGASYNEQFF.

There are a few counts of this clonotype. The rearrangement uses TRBV4-3 and TRBJ1-1; D is unresolved. CDR1 LGHNA and CDR2 YSLEER come from the germline V gene. The CDR3 sequence is 14 residues long. The V end lost 4 bases, the J end lost 1 base, and 10 bases lay between the germline ends. The CDR3 DNA follows: TGCGCCAGCAGCCTCTACCGACAGAACACTGAAGCTTTCTTT. It is translated as CASSLYRQNTEAFF.

The chain is built from TRBV9 and TRBJ2-5; 9 nucleotides match TRBD2. Germline trimming cut 4 bases from V and 5 bases from J; bases unmatched to any gene: 6. Germline-derived CDR1 and CDR2 are SGDLS and YYNGEE. There are 14 residues in the CDR3. CDR3 DNA sequence: TGTGCCAGCAGCCCTCTAGCGGGGCGGGAGACCCAGTACTTC. Translation: CASSPLAGRETQYF.

This chain links TRBV12-3 or TRBV12-4 with TRBJ2-1; possibly TRBD1 for D (6 bases). TRBJ2-7 explains the end of the DNA better; the J call may be wrong. The CDR3 contains 16 residues. The CDR3 protein is CASSFAGRGGADVQYF. The DNA of the CDR3 is TGTGCCAGCAGTTTCGCTGGTAGAGGGGGAGCCGATGTGCAGTACTTC.

The V and J genes are TRBV7-3 and TRBJ2-1; TRBD2 matches 9 bases. From germline, CDR1 is SGHTA and CDR2 FQGTGA. The trim removed 0 bases at V and 7 bases at J, leaving 4 bases unmatched. The CDR3 has 15 residues. The CDR3 is CASSLTGTSRNEQFF. CDR3 nucleotide sequence: TGTGCCAGCAGCTTAACCGGGACTAGCAGGAATGAGCAGTTCTTC.

This clonotype was picked up a small number of times. The CDR3 loop reads CASSLNVNSPLHF. The CDR3 region has the DNA TGTGCCAGCAGCTTAAACGTGAATTCACCCCTCCACTTT. The V gene is TRBV7-3, the J gene TRBJ1-6; D gene ambiguous. The CDR3 has 13 amino acids. From germline, CDR1 is SGHTA and CDR2 FQGTGA. V was clipped by 1 base and J by 7 bases, with 5 bases between them.

The J gene is TRBJ2-5, the V gene TRBV21-1; the D call in the table, TRBD2, was not verified against the DNA. TRBV21-1 is a documented pseudogene. The CDR3 is 14 amino acids. The CDR3 is CASSDGTSGEEQYF. The CDR3 DNA reads TGTGCCAGCAGCGACGGGACTAGCGGGGAAGAGCAGTACTTC.

DNA of the CDR3: TGTGCCAGCAGTGGGACTAGCGGGAGGTCCCAGTACTTC. Translating gives CASSGTSGRSQYF. The chain joins TRBV28 to TRBJ2-7; the match to TRBD2 covers 15 bases. The CDR3 contains 13 residues. Trimming cost V 5 bases and J 10 bases; bases outside gene matches: 3. The germline gives CDR1 MDHEN, CDR2 SYDVKM. Filled out from reference TRBV28 and TRBJ2-7, the complete variable domain reads DVKVTQSSRYLVKRTGEKVFLECVQDMDHENMFWYRQDPGLGLRLIYFSYDVKMKEKGDIPEGYSVSREKKERFSLILESASTNQTSMYLCASSGTSGRSQYFGPGTRLTVT.

The chain recombines TRBV20-1 with TRBJ1-1; D gene ambiguous. Germline assignment: CDR1 DFQATT and CDR2 SNEGSKA (reference sequence). V lost 4 bases to trimming and J lost 3 bases, with 3 bases between them. The CDR3 is made up of 10 amino acids. CDR3 amino acids: CSATDTEAFF. The CDR3 DNA reads TGCAGTGCTACCGACACTGAAGCTTTCTTT.

This clonotype was seen a handful of times. The V and J genes are TRBV12-3 or TRBV12-4 and TRBJ2-5; D uncertain. V lost 4 bases to trimming and J lost 11 bases, with 17 bases between them. This CDR3 contains 13 residues. Here the CDR3 DNA reads TGTGCCAGCAGTTCCCATGCTTTGGTAGAGCAGTACTTC. Residues: CASSSHALVEQYF.

This clonotype has a handful of counts. The rearrangement joins TRBV9 to TRBJ2-4, with 9 bases that match TRBD1. The CDR3 totals 13 residues. V was pared by 6 bases and J by 7 bases, with 5 bases of the junction left unmatched. The germline V gene encodes CDR1 SGDLS and CDR2 YYNGEE. The CDR3 bases are TGTGCCAGCAACCGGGACAGGGACAACATTCAGTACTTC. It codes for CASNRDRDNIQYF.

V gene TRBV20-1 combines with J gene TRBJ2-7, with 9 bases lining up with TRBD2. Germline lookup yields CDR1 DFQATT and CDR2 SNEGSKA (reference sequence). J lost 0 bases, V lost 5 bases, and 5 bases had no gene match. This CDR3 spans 14 amino acids. The CDR3 coding sequence is TGCAGTGCTTTAGCGGGAGCTAGCTCCTACGAGCAGTACTTC. It specifies CSALAGASSYEQYF.

This clonotype was counted only a few times. The chain joins TRBV7-2 to TRBJ1-4; D may be TRBD1 (5 bases). The CDR3 covers 14 residues. Per germline, CDR1 SGHTA and CDR2 FQGNSA. V dropped 8 bases and J dropped 0 bases, with 10 bases sitting between them. CDR3 in DNA: TGTGCCAGCCGGCCGGGGGCAACTAATGAAAAACTGTTTTTT. Its protein product is CASRPGATNEKLFF.

The rearrangement joins TRBV7-2 to TRBJ2-5, with D maybe TRBD2 (7 bases). V was cut by 5 bases and J by 5 bases, with 15 bases left in between. The CDR3 consists of 14 residues. Germline-derived CDR1 and CDR2 are SGHTA and FQGNSA. CDR3 protein: CASSPDPGGETQYF. CDR3 coding DNA: TGTGCCAGCAGCCCCGACCCGGGGGGCGAGACCCAGTACTTC.

The chain has TRBV7-9 and TRBJ2-2; D is unclear. V dropped 5 bases and J dropped 2 bases, with 12 bases sitting between them. This CDR3 contains 15 residues. Germline CDR1 reads SEHNR; CDR2 reads FQNEAQ (reference sequence). The CDR3 region is CASSVPGHNTGELFF. Here the CDR3 DNA reads TGTGCCAGCAGCGTCCCGGGCCACAACACCGGGGAGCTGTTTTTT.

The chain is built from TRBV6-5 and TRBJ2-2; D might be TRBD2 (5 bases). V dropped 2 bases and J dropped 4 bases, with 11 bases sitting between them. The CDR3 loop spans 15 amino acids. Looked up from germline, CDR1 is MNHEY and CDR2 is SVGAGI. The CDR3 reads CASSYVRAGTGELFF. DNA of the CDR3: TGTGCCAGCAGTTACGTCCGGGCGGGCACCGGGGAGCTGTTTTTT.